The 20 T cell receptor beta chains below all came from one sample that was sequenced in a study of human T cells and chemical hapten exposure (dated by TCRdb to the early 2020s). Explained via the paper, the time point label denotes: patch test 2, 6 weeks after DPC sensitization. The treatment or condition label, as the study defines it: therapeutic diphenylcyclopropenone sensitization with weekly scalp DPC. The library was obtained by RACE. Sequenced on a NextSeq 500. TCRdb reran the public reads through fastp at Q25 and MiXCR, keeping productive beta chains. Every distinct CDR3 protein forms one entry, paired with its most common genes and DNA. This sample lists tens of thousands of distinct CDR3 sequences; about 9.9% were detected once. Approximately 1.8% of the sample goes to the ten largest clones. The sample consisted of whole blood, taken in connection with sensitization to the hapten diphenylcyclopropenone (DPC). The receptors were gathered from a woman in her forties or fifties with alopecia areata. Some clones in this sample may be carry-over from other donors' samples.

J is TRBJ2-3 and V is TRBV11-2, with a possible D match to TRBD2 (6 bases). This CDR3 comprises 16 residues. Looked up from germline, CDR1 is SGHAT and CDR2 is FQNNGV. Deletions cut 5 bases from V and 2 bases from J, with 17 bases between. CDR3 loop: CASSRRWTTNTDTQYF. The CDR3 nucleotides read TGTGCCAGCAGCCGCCGGTGGACTACTAACACAGATACGCAGTATTTT.

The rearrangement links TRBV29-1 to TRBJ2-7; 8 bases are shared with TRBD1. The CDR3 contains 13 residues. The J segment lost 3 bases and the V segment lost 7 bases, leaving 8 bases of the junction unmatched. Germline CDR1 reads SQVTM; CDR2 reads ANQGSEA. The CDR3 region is CSAAGQDFYEQYF. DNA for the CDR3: TGCAGCGCCGCGGGACAGGACTTCTACGAGCAGTACTTC.

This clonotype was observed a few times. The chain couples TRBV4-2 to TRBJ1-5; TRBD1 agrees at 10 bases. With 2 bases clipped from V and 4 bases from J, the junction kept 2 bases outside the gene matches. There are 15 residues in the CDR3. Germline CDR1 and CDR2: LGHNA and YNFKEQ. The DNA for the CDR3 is TGTGCCAGCAGCCAACCGGACAGGGGGAATCAGCCCCAGCATTTT. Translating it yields CASSQPDRGNQPQHF.

Written as DNA, the CDR3 is TGCAGTGCGACGAGACAGGGAAAAAGCCAAGAGACCCAGTACTTC. Translated: CSATRQGKSQETQYF. The chain has TRBV20-1 and TRBJ2-5; 7 nucleotides agree with TRBD1. Trimming at V came to 6 bases and at J to 1 base, leaving 11 bases not matched to a gene. CDR1 DFQATT and CDR2 SNEGSKA come from the germline V gene (reference sequence). This CDR3 comprises 15 residues.

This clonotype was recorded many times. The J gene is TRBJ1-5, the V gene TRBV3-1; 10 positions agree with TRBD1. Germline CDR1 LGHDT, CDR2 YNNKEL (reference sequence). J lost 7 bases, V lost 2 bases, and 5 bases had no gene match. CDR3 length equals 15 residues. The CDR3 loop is CASSQQTGGLQPQHF. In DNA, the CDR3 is TGTGCCAGCAGCCAACAGACAGGGGGCTTACAGCCCCAGCATTTT.

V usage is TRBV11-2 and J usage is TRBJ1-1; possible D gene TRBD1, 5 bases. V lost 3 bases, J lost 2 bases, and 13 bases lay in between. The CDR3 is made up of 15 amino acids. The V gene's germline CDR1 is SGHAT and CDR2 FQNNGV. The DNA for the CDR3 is TGTGCCAGCAGCTTTTCAGGGACGTCTAACACTGAAGCTTTCTTT. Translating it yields CASSFSGTSNTEAFF.

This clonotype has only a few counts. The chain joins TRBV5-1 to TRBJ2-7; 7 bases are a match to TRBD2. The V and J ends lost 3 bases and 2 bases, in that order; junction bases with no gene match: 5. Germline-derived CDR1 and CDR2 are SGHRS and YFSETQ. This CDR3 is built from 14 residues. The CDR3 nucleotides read TGCGCCAGCAGCTCCGCCGGGGGGACCTACGAGCAGTACTTC. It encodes CASSSAGGTYEQYF. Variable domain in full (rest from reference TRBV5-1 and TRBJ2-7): KAGVTQTPRYLIKTRGQQVTLSCSPISGHRSVSWYQQTPGQGLQFLFEYFSETQRNKGNFPGRFSGRQFSNSRSEMNVSTLELGDSALYLCASSSAGGTYEQYFGPGTRLTVT.

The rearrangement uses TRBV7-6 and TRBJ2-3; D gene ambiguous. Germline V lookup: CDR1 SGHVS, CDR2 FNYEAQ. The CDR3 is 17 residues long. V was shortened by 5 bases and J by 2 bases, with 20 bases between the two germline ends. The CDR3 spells CASSEHSAARNTDTQYF. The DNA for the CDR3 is TGTGCCAGCAGCGAACATTCGGCGGCGAGGAACACAGATACGCAGTATTTT.

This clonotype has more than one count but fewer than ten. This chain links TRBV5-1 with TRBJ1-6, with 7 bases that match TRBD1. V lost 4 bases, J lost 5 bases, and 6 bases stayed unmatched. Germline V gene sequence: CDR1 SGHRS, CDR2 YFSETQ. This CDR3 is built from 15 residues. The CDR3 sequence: CASSLIDRDNSPLHF. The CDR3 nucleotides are TGCGCCAGCAGCCTGATCGACAGGGATAATTCACCCCTCCACTTT.

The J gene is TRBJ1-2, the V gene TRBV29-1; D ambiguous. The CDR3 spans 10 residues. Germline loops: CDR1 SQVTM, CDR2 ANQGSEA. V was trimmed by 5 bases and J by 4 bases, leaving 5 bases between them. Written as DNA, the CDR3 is TGCAGCGTTTACGTCTATGGCTACACCTTC. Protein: CSVYVYGYTF. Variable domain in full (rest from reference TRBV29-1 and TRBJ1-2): SAVISQKPSRDICQRGTSLTIQCQVDSQVTMMFWYRQQPGQSLTLIATANQGSEATYESGFVIDKFPISRPNLTFSTLTVSNMSPEDSSIYLCSVYVYGYTFGSGTRLTVV.

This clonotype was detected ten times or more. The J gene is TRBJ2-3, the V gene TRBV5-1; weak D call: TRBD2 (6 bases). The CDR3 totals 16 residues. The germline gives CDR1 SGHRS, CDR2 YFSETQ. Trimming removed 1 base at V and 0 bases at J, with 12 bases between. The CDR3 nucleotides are TGCGCCAGCAGCTTGCTGAGCGGGCTTAGCACAGATACGCAGTATTTT. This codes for CASSLLSGLSTDTQYF.

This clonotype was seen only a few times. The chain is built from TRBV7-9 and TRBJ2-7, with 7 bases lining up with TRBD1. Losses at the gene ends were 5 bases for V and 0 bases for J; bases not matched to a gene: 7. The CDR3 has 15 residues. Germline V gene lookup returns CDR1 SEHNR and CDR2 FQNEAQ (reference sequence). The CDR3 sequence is CASSVAGTVSYEQYF. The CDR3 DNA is TGTGCCAGCAGCGTGGCCGGGACAGTCTCCTACGAGCAGTACTTC.

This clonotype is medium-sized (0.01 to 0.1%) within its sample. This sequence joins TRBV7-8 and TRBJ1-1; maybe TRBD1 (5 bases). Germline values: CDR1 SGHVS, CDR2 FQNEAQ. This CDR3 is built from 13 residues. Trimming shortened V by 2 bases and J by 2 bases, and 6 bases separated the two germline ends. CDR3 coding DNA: TGTGCCAGCAGCTTACAGGGAAACACTGAAGCTTTCTTT. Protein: CASSLQGNTEAFF.

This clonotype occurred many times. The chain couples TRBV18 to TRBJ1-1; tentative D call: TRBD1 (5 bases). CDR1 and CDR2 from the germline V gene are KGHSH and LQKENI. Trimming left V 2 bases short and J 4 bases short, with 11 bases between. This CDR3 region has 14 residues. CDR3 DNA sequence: TGTGCCAGCTCACCAAATCAGGGTAGCACTGAAGCTTTCTTT. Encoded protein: CASSPNQGSTEAFF. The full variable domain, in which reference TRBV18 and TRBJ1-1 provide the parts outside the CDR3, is NAGVMQNPRHLVRRRGQEARLRCSPMKGHSHVYWYRQLPEEGLKFMVYLQKENIIDESGMPKERFSAEFPKEGPSILRIQQVVRGDSAAYFCASSPNQGSTEAFFGQGTRLTVV.

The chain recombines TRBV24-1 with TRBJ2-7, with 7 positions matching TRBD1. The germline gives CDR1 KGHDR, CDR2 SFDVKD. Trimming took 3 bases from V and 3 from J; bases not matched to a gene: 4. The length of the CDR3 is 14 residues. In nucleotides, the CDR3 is TGTGCCACCAGTGATCCGGGACAGAGCTACGAGCAGTACTTC. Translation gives CATSDPGQSYEQYF.

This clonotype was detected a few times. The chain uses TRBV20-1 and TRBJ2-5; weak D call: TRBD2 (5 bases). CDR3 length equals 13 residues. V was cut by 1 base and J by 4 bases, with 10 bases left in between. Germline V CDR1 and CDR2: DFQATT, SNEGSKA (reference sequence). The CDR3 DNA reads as TGCAGTGCTAGAGCACTAGGGCGAGAGACCCAGTACTTC. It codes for CSARALGRETQYF.

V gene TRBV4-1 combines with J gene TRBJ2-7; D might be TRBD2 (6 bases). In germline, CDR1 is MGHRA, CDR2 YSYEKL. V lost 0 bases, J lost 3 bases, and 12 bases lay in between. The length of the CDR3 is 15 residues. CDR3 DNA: TGCGCCAGCAGCCAAGATGGTACGGGACTCTACGAGCAGTACTTC. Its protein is CASSQDGTGLYEQYF.

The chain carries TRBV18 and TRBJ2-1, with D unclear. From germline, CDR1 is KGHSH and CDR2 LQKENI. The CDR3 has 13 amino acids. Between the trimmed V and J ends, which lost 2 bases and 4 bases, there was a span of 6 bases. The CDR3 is CASSPGKYNEQFF. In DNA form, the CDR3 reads TGTGCCAGCTCACCAGGGAAGTACAATGAGCAGTTCTTC. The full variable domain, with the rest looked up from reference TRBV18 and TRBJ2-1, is NAGVMQNPRHLVRRRGQEARLRCSPMKGHSHVYWYRQLPEEGLKFMVYLQKENIIDESGMPKERFSAEFPKEGPSILRIQQVVRGDSAAYFCASSPGKYNEQFFGPGTRLTVL.

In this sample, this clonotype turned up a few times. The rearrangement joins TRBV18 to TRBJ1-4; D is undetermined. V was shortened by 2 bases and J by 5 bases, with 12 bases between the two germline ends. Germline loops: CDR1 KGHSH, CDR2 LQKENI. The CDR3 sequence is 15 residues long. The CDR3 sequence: CASSPEGGGNEKLFF. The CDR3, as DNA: TGTGCCAGCTCACCAGAGGGCGGCGGAAATGAAAAACTGTTTTTT.

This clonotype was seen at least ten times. The CDR3 DNA is TGCAGCGTCCGGACAGGAAGGGACACTGAAGCTTTCTTT. It translates to CSVRTGRDTEAFF. The chain links TRBV29-1 to TRBJ1-1, with 7 bases matching TRBD1. The trim removed 6 bases at V and 3 bases at J, leaving 7 bases unmatched. This CDR3 is built from 13 residues. Germline V CDR1 and CDR2: SQVTM, ANQGSEA.